The sequence of this T cell receptor (beta chain) was determined in a study of CD8 T cells in ankylosing spondylitis. Remarks on this clonotype: What it binds is unknown.

MiXCR was run by TCRdb on the 5' RACE reads, yielding one entry per CDR3 protein. Among some 85,000 distinct CDR3 sequences listed, roughly 10% were seen once. Findings and limits, study-wide: Reportedly, significant enrichment of disease-linked clones occurred in matched ankylosing spondylitis synovial fluid. Within ankylosing spondylitis blood, a TCR beta motif made up of roughly eight highly homologous variants appeared to be characteristic. Relatively rare in peripheral blood, disease-linked clones were also CD8+. Some of the motif variants had earlier been found in reactive arthritis patients' fluid and blood.

The material sequenced was blood, either unsorted or a sorted T cell fraction (not recorded which). The sequence came from a male donor with ankylosing spondylitis.

The CDR3, as DNA: TGTGCCAGCAGCCAACTACCGGCACCTGAAGCTTTCTTT. It translates to CASSQLPAPEAFF. The V and J genes are TRBV4-2 and TRBJ1-1; D call uncertain. The CDR3 spans 13 residues. The V end lost 2 bases, the J end lost 6 bases, and 10 bases lay between the germline ends. CDR1 is LGHNA and CDR2 is YNFKEQ in the germline V gene.